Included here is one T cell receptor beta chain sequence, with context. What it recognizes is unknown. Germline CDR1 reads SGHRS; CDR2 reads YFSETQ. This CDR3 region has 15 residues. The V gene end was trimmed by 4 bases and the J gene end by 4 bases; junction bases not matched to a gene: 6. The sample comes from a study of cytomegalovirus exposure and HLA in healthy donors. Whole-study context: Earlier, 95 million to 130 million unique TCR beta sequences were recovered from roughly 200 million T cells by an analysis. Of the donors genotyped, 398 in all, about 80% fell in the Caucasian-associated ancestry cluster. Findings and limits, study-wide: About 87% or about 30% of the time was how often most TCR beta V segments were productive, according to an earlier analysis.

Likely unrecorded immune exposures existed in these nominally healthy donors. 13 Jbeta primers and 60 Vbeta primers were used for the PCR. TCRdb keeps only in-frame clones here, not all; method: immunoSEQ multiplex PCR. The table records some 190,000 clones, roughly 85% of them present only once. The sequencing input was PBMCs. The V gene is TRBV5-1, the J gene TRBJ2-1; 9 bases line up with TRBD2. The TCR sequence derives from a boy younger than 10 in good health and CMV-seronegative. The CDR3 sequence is CASSPPTSGYNEQFF. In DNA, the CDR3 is TGCGCCAGCAGCCCACCGACTAGCGGTTACAATGAGCAGTTCTTC.